The rows below give T cell receptor beta chains drawn from one sample of a study of technical replicates of blood from several donors. Produced via immunoSEQ multiplex PCR; TCRdb's table is partial and in-frame only. In the table there are about 82,000 clones, under 95% of which are singletons. The sample taken for sequencing was T cells isolated from PBMCs. The receptors originated from a human donor in good health. The CDR3 runs from the conserved cysteine through the conserved F or W. A D gene is named only where the DNA matches it firmly. Expanded clones get a size class; other rows say once, few or many, or leave the size out.

CDR3aa: CASSEVLQETQYF
CDR3nt: TGTGCCAGCAGTGAAGTACTCCAAGAGACCCAGTACTTC
v_gene: TRBV6-1
len: 13
d_gene: -
abundance: -
j_gene: TRBJ2-5

CDR3aa: CASSDSLTGIHYGYTF
CDR3nt: TGCGCCAGCAGCGACTCACTAACAGGGATACACTATGGCTACACCTTC
v_gene: TRBV10-2
len: 16
d_gene: -
abundance: -
j_gene: TRBJ1-2

CDR3aa: CASSLLGSGSQETQYF
CDR3nt: TGTGCCAGCAGCTTGCTCGGTAGCGGCTCCCAAGAGACCCAGTACTTC
v_gene: TRBV5-4
len: 16
d_gene: -
abundance: -
j_gene: TRBJ2-5

CDR3aa: CASSIGTGPNIQYF
CDR3nt: TGTGCCAGTAGTATAGGGACAGGGCCCAACATTCAGTACTTC
v_gene: TRBV19
len: 14
d_gene: TRBD1
abundance: -
j_gene: TRBJ2-4

CDR3aa: CASSSGTVEKAQYF
CDR3nt: TGCGCCAGCAGCTCAGGGACAGTTGAAAAGGCCCAGTACTTC
v_gene: TRBV5-1
len: 14
d_gene: TRBD1
abundance: -
j_gene: TRBJ2-5

CDR3aa: CATSTPLWGDTGELFF
CDR3nt: TGTGCCACCAGCACCCCCCTGTGGGGGGACACCGGGGAGCTGTTTTTT
v_gene: TRBV15
len: 16
d_gene: -
abundance: once
j_gene: TRBJ2-2

CDR3aa: CASKWTSGDTGELFF
CDR3nt: TGTGCCAGCAAATGGACTAGCGGGGACACCGGGGAGCTGTTTTTT
v_gene: TRBV11-3
len: 15
d_gene: TRBD2
abundance: -
j_gene: TRBJ2-2

CDR3aa: CASSWDRETQYF
CDR3nt: TGTGCCAGCAGCTGGGACAGGGAGACCCAGTACTTC
v_gene: TRBV11-2
len: 12
d_gene: TRBD1
abundance: -
j_gene: TRBJ2-5

CDR3aa: CASSILAGGGNTIYF
CDR3nt: TGTGCCAGCAGTATCCTAGCAGGGGGCGGAAACACCATATATTTT
v_gene: TRBV28
len: 15
d_gene: TRBD1
abundance: -
j_gene: TRBJ1-3

CDR3aa: CASSVTRTGLNEKLFF
CDR3nt: TGTGCCAGCAGCGTGACCCGGACAGGGTTGAATGAAAAACTGTTTTTT
v_gene: TRBV28
len: 16
d_gene: TRBD1
abundance: -
j_gene: TRBJ1-4

CDR3aa: CASSLSGGDSYEQYF
CDR3nt: TGTGCCAGCAGCTTAAGCGGGGGCGATTCCTACGAGCAGTACTTC
v_gene: TRBV11-2
len: 15
d_gene: TRBD2
abundance: -
j_gene: TRBJ2-7

CDR3aa: CASGLAGGVTYNEQFF
CDR3nt: TGCGCCAGTGGACTAGCGGGAGGCGTAACCTACAATGAGCAGTTCTTC
v_gene: TRBV5-1
len: 16
d_gene: TRBD2
abundance: -
j_gene: TRBJ2-1

CDR3aa: CASSLGGGRSNYGYTF
CDR3nt: TGTGCCAGCAGCTTAGGAGGGGGACGTTCTAACTATGGCTACACCTTC
v_gene: TRBV11-3
len: 16
d_gene: -
abundance: -
j_gene: TRBJ1-2

CDR3aa: CSARTGVNQPQHF
CDR3nt: TGCAGCGCCAGGACAGGCGTCAATCAGCCCCAGCATTTT
v_gene: TRBV29-1
len: 13
d_gene: TRBD1
abundance: -
j_gene: TRBJ1-5